These 10 T cell receptor beta chains share one sample of origin, sequenced in a study of blood T cell repertoires in COVID-19. The repertoire was sequenced with immunoSEQ multiplex PCR; TCRdb's copy has only in-frame clones and lacks some. The sample carries about 170,000 clones, approximately 95% recorded once. The sequenced sample was peripheral blood. The origin of the receptors is a woman between 50 and 59 years old with acute or convalescent COVID-19.

The chain combines TRBV11-1 with TRBJ2-3; tentatively, D is TRBD2 (5 bases). Trimming took off 3 bases at V and 4 bases at J, with 17 bases between the two ends. The CDR3 runs 16 residues. Germline V gene lookup returns CDR1 SGHAT and CDR2 FQDESV (reference sequence). The CDR3 DNA reads TGTGCCAGCAGCTTCGGGGTTACGACTCCCCCAGATACGCAGTATTTT. Residues: CASSFGVTTPPDTQYF.

This chain uses TRBV7-8 with TRBJ2-5; D possibly corresponds to TRBD2 (6 bases). Germline V lookup: CDR1 SGHVS, CDR2 FQNEAQ. The V end was cut by 1 base, the J end by 3 bases, with 15 bases between. The CDR3 spans 16 residues. The CDR3 region has the DNA TGTGCCAGCAGCTTAGGAGGATATGGGGGGAAAGAGACCCAGTACTTC. Its translation: CASSLGGYGGKETQYF. Together with reference TRBV7-8 and TRBJ2-5, the CDR3 gives the full variable domain: GAGVSQSPRYKVAKRGQDVALRCDPISGHVSLFWYQQALGQGPEFLTYFQNEAQLDKSGLPSDRFFAERPEGSVSTLKIQRTQQEDSAVYLCASSLGGYGGKETQYFGPGTRLLVL.

The rearrangement joins TRBV7-8 to TRBJ1-3; the D is unclear. Germline V CDR1 and CDR2: SGHVS, FQNEAQ. CDR3 length: 14 amino acids. The germline V and J ends were trimmed by 4 bases and 0 bases, with 7 bases remaining between them. CDR3 protein: CASSSGSSGNTIYF. The DNA of the CDR3 is TGTGCCAGCAGCTCGGGAAGCTCTGGAAACACCATATATTTT.

V gene TRBV11-2 combines with J gene TRBJ2-1; D perhaps matches TRBD2 (6 bases). Trimming took 8 bases from V and 4 from J, leaving 9 bases between them. The germline CDR1 and CDR2 sequences are SGHAT and FQNNGV. The CDR3 sequence is 12 residues long. The CDR3 DNA follows: TGTGCCAGCCTGGCGGGATACAATGAGCAGTTCTTC. Its protein product is CASLAGYNEQFF. Using reference TRBV11-2 and TRBJ2-1 for the parts outside the CDR3, the full variable domain is EAGVAQSPRYKIIEKRQSVAFWCNPISGHATLYWYQQILGQGPKLLIQFQNNGVVDDSQLPKDRFSAERLKGVDSTLKIQPAKLEDSAVYLCASLAGYNEQFFGPGTRLTVL.

J is TRBJ2-7 and V is TRBV10-3, with 8 bases aligning to TRBD1. Germline loops: CDR1 ENHRY, CDR2 SYGVKD. J gave up 0 bases and V 0 bases, and 13 bases lay outside the gene matches. This CDR3 is 19 amino acids long. The CDR3 loop reads CAISESPDRVSMSSYEQYF. The CDR3 region has the DNA TGTGCCATCAGTGAGTCGCCGGACAGGGTTTCCATGAGCTCCTACGAGCAGTACTTC.

This clone is a singleton in its sample. Distinct nucleotide sequences in the sample also encode this CDR3. The J gene is TRBJ1-1, the V gene TRBV3-1 (or the pseudogene TRBV3-2); TRBD1 is a possible D gene (5 bases). Germline CDR1 reads LGHDT; CDR2 reads YNNKEL (reference sequence). V shed 3 bases and J shed 3 bases, with 8 bases lying between them. This CDR3 has 13 amino acids. The CDR3 DNA sequence: TGTGCCAGCAGCCAGGGGGGGGACACTGAAGCTTTCTTT. Its translation is CASSQGGDTEAFF.

CDR3 amino acids: CASSPNTGELFF. In nucleotides, the CDR3 is TGCGCCAGCAGCCCAAACACCGGGGAGCTGTTTTTT. V is TRBV4-3 and J is TRBJ2-2; D gene unclear. CDR1 is LGHNA, CDR2 YSLEER, per germline. The germline V and J ends were trimmed by 4 bases and 2 bases, with 2 bases remaining between them. This CDR3 has 12 residues.

A single count supports this clone. The V gene is TRBV2, the J gene TRBJ2-2; TRBD1 matches at 10 bases. The V segment lost 6 bases and the J segment 6 bases; nucleotides outside the gene matches: 13. The CDR3 covers 17 residues. The germline gives CDR1 SNHLY, CDR2 FYNNEI. CDR3 in amino acids: CASRKPPGQGRPGELFF. The CDR3 DNA is TGTGCCAGCAGAAAACCCCCGGGACAGGGGAGGCCCGGGGAGCTGTTTTTT.

This clone is a singleton in its sample. The CDR3 DNA reads TGTGCCAGTAGTACTATAGCGGGATTCTTCTACAATGAGCAGTTCTTC. This translates into CASSTIAGFFYNEQFF. The chain carries TRBV19 and TRBJ2-1; TRBD2 matches at 8 bases. CDR1 is LNHDA and CDR2 is SQIVND in the germline V gene (reference sequence). The CDR3 is made up of 16 amino acids. V was clipped by 4 bases and J by 3 bases; unmatched bases: 8.

The chain couples TRBV3-1 (or the pseudogene TRBV3-2) to TRBJ1-6; TRBD1 agrees at 9 bases. The CDR3 runs to 14 residues. With 3 bases clipped from V and 9 bases from J, the junction kept 3 bases outside the gene matches. Per germline, CDR1 LGHDT and CDR2 YNNKEL (reference sequence). CDR3 loop: CASSHGTGFSPLHF. In nucleotides, the CDR3 is TGTGCCAGCAGCCATGGGACAGGGTTTTCACCCCTCCACTTT.